Here is one TCR beta chain with its context. These data belong to a study of blood T cell repertoires in COVID-19. In the original analysis: Quantification of nucleated cells was approximated via reference gene primer amplification. Profiled with immunoSEQ multiplex PCR; TCRdb holds only in-frame clones, not every one. The V and J calls and the clone size are those of that table, but D and trimming were determined from the DNA. The sample consists of some 150,000 clones, more than 75% of them appearing once. The CDR3 sequence is 14 residues long. Per the germline V gene, CDR1 is MGHRA and CDR2 is YSYEKL. V shed 4 bases and J 10 bases; nucleotides not matched to a gene: 8.

The sequencing input was peripheral blood. This sequence joins TRBV4-1 and TRBJ1-1; 11 positions match TRBD1. The clonotype originates from a human donor with acute or convalescent COVID-19. The donor label of this sample is uncertain. As DNA, the CDR3 is TGCGCCAGCAGCCGGGAAGGACAGGGGGCGAGAGCTTTCTTT. It is translated as CASSREGQGARAFF.